The 19 T cell receptor beta chains below all came from one sample that was sequenced in a study of Ad26.COV2.S vaccination and SARS-CoV-2 variants. Treatment: around 19 received Ad26.COV2.S at low or high dose, single or two shots; about 5 received placebo; per-sample allocation not given. Each sample was drawn 63 days after the first injection (of vaccine or placebo). Generated by immunoSEQ multiplex PCR, the TCRdb table keeps only in-frame clones and is missing some. Of 400,000 to 450,000 clones listed, about 93% were seen once; the top ten hold over 9%. Sequencing was performed on peripheral blood, taken in a trial of Ad26.COV2.S vaccine versus placebo. The receptor source for this set is a person between 18 and 60 years old who received the Ad26.COV2.S COVID-19 vaccine or a placebo.

V and J are TRBV6-6 and TRBJ1-5; D is perhaps TRBD1 (5 bases). V lost 8 bases, J lost 3 bases, and 14 bases lay in between. Germline V gene lookup returns CDR1 MNHNY and CDR2 SVGAGI (reference sequence). CDR3 length: 14 amino acids. The CDR3 protein is CASGTMEANQPQHF. The CDR3 nucleotides read TGTGCCAGCGGGACGATGGAGGCCAATCAGCCCCAGCATTTT.

V usage is TRBV7-9 and J usage is TRBJ1-1; TRBD1 agrees at 10 bases. The V segment lost 5 bases and the J segment 3 bases; nucleotides outside the gene matches: 6. There are 15 residues in the CDR3. Germline CDR1 and CDR2: SEHNR and FQNEAQ (reference sequence). This chain's CDR3 is CASSPRTGGDTEAFF. Here the CDR3 DNA reads TGTGCCAGCAGCCCCCGGACAGGGGGGGACACTGAAGCTTTCTTT.

V usage is TRBV6-5 and J usage is TRBJ1-2, with TRBD1 identical over 9 bases. The CDR3 is 14 residues long. CDR1 is MNHEY, CDR2 SVGAGI, per germline. V gave up 4 bases and J gave up 5 bases; unmatched junction bases: 5. CDR3 DNA: TGTGCCAGCAGTTGGGACAGGGAAGGATATGGCTACACCTTC. It is translated as CASSWDREGYGYTF.

This clone came up a few times. The chain is built from TRBV19 and TRBJ1-3; D might be TRBD1 (6 bases). The germline CDR1 and CDR2 sequences are LNHDA and SQIVND (reference sequence). V was shortened by 10 bases and J by 3 bases, with 10 bases between the two germline ends. The CDR3 has 12 amino acids. The CDR3 reads CATRTDGNTIYF. CDR3 sequence (DNA): TGTGCCACCCGGACAGATGGAAACACCATATATTTT.

The chain carries TRBV5-5 and TRBJ1-1; D call uncertain. Trimming took 3 bases from V and 6 from J, leaving 12 bases between them. CDR1 and CDR2 from the germline V gene are SGHKS and YYEKEE (reference sequence). The length of the CDR3 is 13 residues. CDR3 in DNA: TGTGCCAGCAGCTCCTCAGGTACACCTGAAGCTTTCTTT. Translation: CASSSSGTPEAFF.

The CDR3 bases are TGTGCCAGCAGTTACGGACAGTACAATGAGCAGTTCTTC. It is translated as CASSYGQYNEQFF. This sequence joins TRBV6-5 and TRBJ2-1, with D perhaps matching TRBD1 (6 bases). This CDR3 comprises 13 residues. The germline V and J ends were trimmed by 2 bases and 4 bases, with 6 bases remaining between them. Germline assignment: CDR1 MNHEY and CDR2 SVGAGI.

There are a few counts of this clone. V usage is TRBV27 and J usage is TRBJ2-7; D not resolved. Germline V gene sequence: CDR1 MNHEY, CDR2 SMNVEV (reference sequence). Trimming stripped 0 bases from V and 0 bases from J, with 9 bases between. The CDR3 extends over 15 amino acids. DNA of the CDR3: TGTGCCAGCAGTTTATCGACGCCGAGCTCCTACGAGCAGTACTTC. The encoded protein is CASSLSTPSSYEQYF.

This clone has a count of ten or more. The same CDR3 also results from other DNA sequences found in this sample. The J gene is TRBJ1-5, the V gene TRBV4-2; D may be TRBD1 (6 bases). The V gene lost 0 bases and the J gene lost 3 bases, with 12 bases spanning the gap. The CDR3 runs to 16 residues. The germline gives CDR1 LGHNA, CDR2 YNFKEQ. The CDR3 DNA follows: TGTGCCAGCAGCCAAGAGAAAGGACAGACCAATCAGCCCCAGCATTTT. Translating gives CASSQEKGQTNQPQHF.

The chain carries TRBV9 and TRBJ2-1, with D unclear. This CDR3 has 15 residues. Per germline, CDR1 SGDLS and CDR2 YYNGEE. Trimming stripped 3 bases from V and 0 bases from J, with 10 bases between. CDR3 sequence (DNA): TGTGCCAGCAGCGCCCCCTACAGCTCCTACAATGAGCAGTTCTTC. Translated: CASSAPYSSYNEQFF. Full variable domain (outside the CDR3, taken from reference TRBV9 and TRBJ2-1): DSGVTQTPKHLITATGQRVTLRCSPRSGDLSVYWYQQSLDQGLQFLIQYYNGEERAKGNILERFSAQQFPDLHSELNLSSLELGDSALYFCASSAPYSSYNEQFFGPGTRLTVL.

A few counts support this clone. The V call is TRBV5-1, the J call TRBJ2-3; D gene ambiguous. This CDR3 spans 14 amino acids. Germline CDR1 reads SGHRS; CDR2 reads YFSETQ. Trimming took off 0 bases at V and 0 bases at J, with 5 bases between the two ends. Written as DNA, the CDR3 is TGCGCCAGCAGCTTGGCTTTGAGCACAGATACGCAGTATTTT. This sequence encodes CASSLALSTDTQYF.

The chain employs TRBV11-2 and TRBJ2-4, with D tentatively TRBD1 (6 bases). Germline loops: CDR1 SGHAT, CDR2 FQNNGV. The CDR3 is 15 amino acids. With 5 bases removed from V and 0 bases from J, the gap between germline ends came to 11 bases. CDR3 region: CASSRTALAKNIQYF. The CDR3 bases are TGTGCCAGCAGCAGGACAGCCTTAGCCAAAAACATTCAGTACTTC.

In this sample, this clone turned up once. V gene TRBV18 combines with J gene TRBJ1-1; D gene ambiguous. V lost 7 bases, J lost 0 bases, and 9 bases lay in between. This CDR3 is 13 amino acids long. CDR1 and CDR2 from the germline V gene are KGHSH and LQKENI. For the CDR3, the DNA is TGTGCCAGCTTGCGCGGAGTGAACACTGAAGCTTTCTTT. Encoded protein: CASLRGVNTEAFF.

The gene calls are TRBV9 and TRBJ2-7; D is unresolved. CDR1 is SGDLS, CDR2 YYNGEE, per germline. The CDR3 runs to 15 residues. V shed 0 bases and J shed 3 bases, with 13 bases lying between them. CDR3 DNA: TGTGCCAGCAGCGTAGGAGTAGGCGAGGTCTACGAGCAGTACTTC. Translation: CASSVGVGEVYEQYF.

The rearrangement joins TRBV30 to TRBJ2-7; a weak D match, TRBD1 (6 bases). Germline CDR1 is GTSNPN and CDR2 is SVGIG (reference sequence). This CDR3 region has 12 residues. V was cut by 5 bases and J by 1 base, with 9 bases left in between. CDR3 protein: CAWETGSYEQYF. For the CDR3, the DNA is TGTGCCTGGGAAACAGGGTCCTACGAGCAGTACTTC.

The sample holds one count of this clone. This rearrangement joins TRBV6-2 or TRBV6-3 to TRBJ2-3, with TRBD2 as a possible D gene (6 bases). In germline, CDR1 is MNHEY, CDR2 SVGEGT. The V end lost 4 bases, the J end lost 3 bases, and 26 bases lay between the germline ends. This CDR3 region has 19 residues. CDR3 DNA: TGTGCCAGCAGTTCGGATCTCTCTCGGGGCGGGACGTTTACAGATACGCAGTATTTT. Translated, it gives CASSSDLSRGGTFTDTQYF.

The gene calls are TRBV2 and TRBJ1-2, with D possibly TRBD1 on 5 matching bases. Trimming removed 6 bases from V and 5 bases from J, with 10 bases in between. The CDR3 has 12 amino acids. The germline gives CDR1 SNHLY, CDR2 FYNNEI. The CDR3 coding sequence is TGTGCCAGCAGGGGGCAGGGATATGGCTACACCTTC. Translation: CASRGQGYGYTF.

The chain carries TRBV7-9 and TRBJ2-1, with 12 nucleotides matching TRBD2. The CDR3 is made up of 16 amino acids. V shed 3 bases and J 4 bases; nucleotides not matched to a gene: 4. CDR1 is SEHNR, CDR2 FQNEAQ, per germline (reference sequence). The CDR3 nucleotides read TGTGCCAGCAGCTTCAAGGGACTAGCGGGTTACAATGAGCAGTTCTTC. Protein product: CASSFKGLAGYNEQFF.

This chain connects TRBV29-1 to TRBJ2-5; 7 nucleotides align to TRBD1. Trimming at V came to 6 bases and at J to 0 bases, leaving 4 bases not matched to a gene. Germline values: CDR1 SQVTM, CDR2 ANQGSEA. The CDR3 length is 13 residues. The CDR3 here is CSVPGQYQETQYF. The CDR3 region has the DNA TGCAGCGTACCGGGACAGTACCAAGAGACCCAGTACTTC.

The chain combines TRBV18 with TRBJ1-2; D is unclear. The germline gives CDR1 KGHSH, CDR2 LQKENI. The CDR3 loop spans 14 amino acids. Deletions cut 0 bases from V and 4 bases from J, with 9 bases between. The CDR3: CASSPPREGYGYTF. As DNA, the CDR3 is TGTGCCAGCTCACCACCCCGGGAGGGCTATGGCTACACCTTC.